This T cell receptor beta chain was found in a study of CD8+ T cells in alopecia areata. There are 14 residues in the CDR3. The V gene's germline CDR1 is MNHEY and CDR2 SVGAGI. V trimming: 5 bases; J trimming: 3 bases; junction bases outside the gene matches: 3. Extraction of RNA preceded its reverse transcription into cDNA, which served as the sequencing template. Profiled with immunoSEQ multiplex PCR; TCRdb holds only in-frame clones, not every one. This table has some 110,000 clones, around three fifths appearing once. As to treatment: oral pan-JAK inhibitor, 5-10 mg twice daily. The chain uses TRBV6-5 and TRBJ2-7; 11 bases map to TRBD1. The material sequenced was CD8+ T cells sorted from blood, taken at week 24, from a patient treated with tofacitinib. The clonotype originates from a human donor with alopecia areata. The CDR3 protein is CASSEGTGGYEQYF. For the CDR3, the DNA is TGTGCCAGCAGTGAAGGGACAGGGGGCTACGAGCAGTACTTC.